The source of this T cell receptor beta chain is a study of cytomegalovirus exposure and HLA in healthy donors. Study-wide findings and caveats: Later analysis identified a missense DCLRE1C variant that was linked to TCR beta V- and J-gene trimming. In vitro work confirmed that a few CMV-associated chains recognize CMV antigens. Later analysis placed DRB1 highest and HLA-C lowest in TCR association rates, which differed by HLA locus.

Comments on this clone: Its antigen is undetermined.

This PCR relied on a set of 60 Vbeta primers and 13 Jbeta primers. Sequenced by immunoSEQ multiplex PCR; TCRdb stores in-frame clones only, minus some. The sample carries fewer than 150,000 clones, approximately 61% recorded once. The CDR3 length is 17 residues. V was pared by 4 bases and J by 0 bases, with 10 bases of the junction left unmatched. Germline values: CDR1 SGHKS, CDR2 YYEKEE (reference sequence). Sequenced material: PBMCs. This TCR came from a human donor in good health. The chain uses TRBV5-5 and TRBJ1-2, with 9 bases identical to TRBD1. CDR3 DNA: TGTGCCAGCAGCCCGATTACAGGGGGCGATACTAACTATGGCTACACCTTC. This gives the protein CASSPITGGDTNYGYTF.